Below are 30 T cell receptor beta chains sequenced from a single sample in a study of blood T cell repertoires in COVID-19. Here immunoSEQ multiplex PCR was the method, and the copy in TCRdb shows in-frame clones only, minus some. The sample lists about 88,000 clones, approximately 91% occurring once. Sequencing used peripheral blood. The receptors here all came from a woman of 80 years or more with acute or convalescent COVID-19.

The CDR3 DNA sequence: TGCGCCAGCAGCCAAGTTCGGTCGGTTACCGGGGAGCTGTTTTTT. Residues: CASSQVRSVTGELFF. The J gene is TRBJ2-2, the V gene TRBV4-3; no firm D call. CDR1 is LGHNA and CDR2 is YSLEER in the germline V gene. V was shortened by 1 base and J by 5 bases, with 11 bases between the two germline ends. The CDR3 has 15 residues.

The chain combines TRBV6-2 or TRBV6-3 with TRBJ1-1; D is possibly TRBD1 (6 bases). The CDR3 extends over 14 amino acids. Per germline, CDR1 MNHEY and CDR2 SVGEGT. V gave up 4 bases and J gave up 4 bases, with 13 bases separating them. The DNA for the CDR3 is TGTGCCAGCAGTTTGGCAGGGGAGGGCACTGAAGCTTTCTTT. Residues: CASSLAGEGTEAFF.

J is TRBJ2-7 and V is TRBV7-8; possibly TRBD1 for D (5 bases). V was trimmed by 5 bases and J by 2 bases, leaving 13 bases between them. CDR3 size: 14 residues. Germline CDR1 and CDR2: SGHVS and FQNEAQ. The CDR3 loop is CASSLRSGPYEQYF. The CDR3 DNA reads TGTGCCAGCAGCCTTCGGTCAGGGCCCTACGAGCAGTACTTC.

V and J are TRBV18 and TRBJ2-2; 7 bases are a match to TRBD2. The V gene's germline CDR1 is KGHSH and CDR2 LQKENI. The ends lost 2 bases at V and 5 bases at J; junction bases unmatched: 5. There are 15 residues in the CDR3. The CDR3 bases are TGTGCCAGCTCACCAACCGTCGGGGGGACCGGGGAGCTGTTTTTT. Translation gives CASSPTVGGTGELFF.

The genes are TRBV5-1 and TRBJ2-7; D is perhaps TRBD2 (6 bases). Germline-derived CDR1 and CDR2 are SGHRS and YFSETQ. The CDR3 length is 16 residues. V was clipped by 4 bases and J by 6 bases, with 23 bases between them. DNA for the CDR3: TGCGCCAGCAGCCATACCCCTCAAGGCAGGGACTCCGAGCAGTACTTC. Residues: CASSHTPQGRDSEQYF.

The chain is built from TRBV4-3 and TRBJ2-3, with D perhaps TRBD1 (5 bases). The V end lost 0 bases, the J end lost 8 bases, and 18 bases lay between the germline ends. Germline CDR1 and CDR2: LGHNA and YSLEER. The CDR3 spans 16 residues. The CDR3 DNA sequence: TGCGCCAGCAGCCAAGATTCACTAAGCCTAAGGGGTACGCAGTATTTT. Its protein product is CASSQDSLSLRGTQYF.

This chain connects TRBV20-1 to TRBJ2-1; 8 bases fit TRBD2. The V and J ends lost 6 bases and 8 bases, in that order; junction bases with no gene match: 3. This CDR3 has 11 amino acids. Per germline, CDR1 DFQATT and CDR2 SNEGSKA (reference sequence). CDR3 in DNA: TGCAGTGCGACGGGGGGGGATGAGCAGTTCTTC. It translates to CSATGGDEQFF.

This chain uses TRBV19 with TRBJ1-4; no reliable D call. From germline, CDR1 is LNHDA and CDR2 SQIVND (reference sequence). Trimming took off 3 bases at V and 10 bases at J, with 12 bases between the two ends. There are 13 residues in the CDR3. CDR3 DNA: TGTGCCAGTAGTATGGGAATGGGAGGAAAACTGTTTTTT. Amino acids: CASSMGMGGKLFF.

The chain uses TRBV5-1 and TRBJ2-3; 16 positions match TRBD2. J was trimmed by 4 bases and V by 3 bases; bases with no gene match: 5. The CDR3 runs 17 residues. CDR1 SGHRS and CDR2 YFSETQ come from the germline V gene. The CDR3 is CASSSGLAGGPADTQYF. DNA of the CDR3: TGCGCCAGCAGCTCGGGACTAGCGGGAGGGCCGGCAGATACGCAGTATTTT.

This chain joins TRBV9 and TRBJ1-2; 9 nucleotides agree with TRBD1. The trim removed 3 bases at V and 3 bases at J, leaving 3 bases unmatched. CDR3 length equals 14 residues. CDR1 is SGDLS, CDR2 YYNGEE, per germline. The CDR3 protein is CASSADRGDYGYTF. CDR3 nucleotides: TGTGCCAGCAGCGCAGACAGGGGGGACTATGGCTACACCTTC.

The V and J genes are TRBV28 and TRBJ1-4, with 7 bases matching TRBD1. This CDR3 has 14 amino acids. Unmatched junction bases numbered 4, after V lost 5 bases and J lost 4 bases. Per the germline V gene, CDR1 is MDHEN and CDR2 is SYDVKM. The CDR3 loop is CASSRQGSNEKLFF. In nucleotides, the CDR3 is TGTGCCAGCAGTCGACAGGGAAGTAATGAAAAACTGTTTTTT.

The chain carries TRBV6-1 and TRBJ1-2; 10 positions agree with TRBD1. The CDR3 runs to 14 residues. The J segment lost 7 bases and the V segment lost 1 base, leaving 3 bases of the junction unmatched. Germline loops: CDR1 MNHNS, CDR2 SASEGT. For the CDR3, the DNA is TGTGCCAGCAGTGAAGGACAGGGGGCGTTTGGCTACACCTTC. This translates into CASSEGQGAFGYTF.

The V call is TRBV7-9, the J call TRBJ2-5; 12 positions agree with TRBD1. Trimming removed 5 bases from V and 1 base from J; junction bases left unmatched: 2. The CDR3 consists of 15 residues. Germline CDR1 is SEHNR and CDR2 is FQNEAQ (reference sequence). DNA of the CDR3: TGTGCCAGCAGCAAGGGACAGGGGGCCCAAGAGACCCAGTACTTC. Residues: CASSKGQGAQETQYF.

The chain uses TRBV28 and TRBJ1-6; 8 nucleotides agree with TRBD1. The CDR3 runs to 16 residues. CDR1 and CDR2 from the germline V gene are MDHEN and SYDVKM. V lost 7 bases and J lost 3; bases outside the gene matches: 8. Written as DNA, the CDR3 is TGTGCCAGCAACCGTCGGGGGACAGGCTATAATTCACCCCTCCACTTT. It translates to CASNRRGTGYNSPLHF.

The J gene is TRBJ2-2, the V gene TRBV28; 14 bases fit TRBD2. This CDR3 contains 14 residues. V shed 9 bases, J shed 7 bases, and the junction held 4 bases outside the gene matches. CDR1 and CDR2 (germline): MDHEN, SYDVKM. CDR3 sequence reads: CASRLAGGLGELFF. As DNA, the CDR3 is TGTGCCAGTAGACTAGCGGGAGGGCTCGGGGAGCTGTTTTTT. The complete variable domain, with remaining parts taken from reference TRBV28 and TRBJ2-2, reads DVKVTQSSRYLVKRTGEKVFLECVQDMDHENMFWYRQDPGLGLRLIYFSYDVKMKEKGDIPEGYSVSREKKERFSLILESASTNQTSMYLCASRLAGGLGELFFGEGSRLTVL.

This chain uses TRBV6-5 with TRBJ2-7, with TRBD2 matching over 10 bases. V trimming: 10 bases; J trimming: 0 bases; junction bases outside the gene matches: 6. This CDR3 contains 14 residues. Germline CDR1 and CDR2: MNHEY and SVGAGI. The CDR3 sequence is CATRGTSASYEQYF. In nucleotides, the CDR3 is TGTGCCACGCGAGGGACTAGCGCCTCCTACGAGCAGTACTTC.

The chain combines TRBV18 with TRBJ1-6; a possible D gene is TRBD1 (5 bases). Trimming shortened V by 3 bases and J by 2 bases, and 8 bases separated the two germline ends. The CDR3 length is 15 residues. Germline V CDR1 and CDR2: KGHSH, LQKENI. As DNA, the CDR3 is TGTGCCAGCTCACCGGCGGGGGCCTATAATTCACCCCTCCACTTT. Encoded protein: CASSPAGAYNSPLHF.

Comment on this clone: Other DNA sequences in the same sample also yield this CDR3. The rearrangement joins TRBV18 to TRBJ1-2; 11 nucleotides line up with TRBD1. The V gene's germline CDR1 is KGHSH and CDR2 LQKENI. The CDR3 is made up of 15 amino acids. V was pared by 2 bases and J by 4 bases, with 3 bases of the junction left unmatched. The DNA for the CDR3 is TGTGCCAGCTCACCAGGACAGGGGGCGGGCTATGGCTACACCTTC. Translated: CASSPGQGAGYGYTF.

The rearrangement uses TRBV5-1 and TRBJ1-2; possible D gene TRBD1, 5 bases. CDR3 size: 15 residues. Germline V lookup: CDR1 SGHRS, CDR2 YFSETQ. Trimming shortened V by 0 bases and J by 0 bases, and 9 bases separated the two germline ends. The chain's CDR3 is CASSLEAGSNYGYTF. CDR3 in DNA: TGCGCCAGCAGCTTGGAAGCAGGGTCTAACTATGGCTACACCTTC.

The chain combines TRBV18 with TRBJ1-2; 7 nucleotides align to TRBD1. The length of the CDR3 is 15 residues. Germline V gives CDR1 KGHSH, CDR2 LQKENI. The trim removed 3 bases at V and 4 bases at J, leaving 8 bases unmatched. The CDR3 region has the DNA TGTGCCAGCTCACCGTCCGGGACAGTTCTCTATGGCTACACCTTC. Translated: CASSPSGTVLYGYTF.

The gene calls are TRBV5-1 and TRBJ2-6; D not resolved. V was trimmed by 4 bases and J by 4 bases, leaving 6 bases between them. Germline-derived CDR1 and CDR2 are SGHRS and YFSETQ. CDR3 length: 13 amino acids. The CDR3 is CASSQTGANVLTF. The CDR3 nucleotides read TGCGCCAGCAGCCAGACAGGGGCCAACGTCCTGACTTTC.

This clone was seen once. The chain recombines TRBV30 with TRBJ1-1; 8 nucleotides match TRBD1. The CDR3 spans 16 residues. V dropped 3 bases and J dropped 1; count of bases not matched to a gene: 10. The germline V gene encodes CDR1 GTSNPN and CDR2 SVGIG (reference sequence). This CDR3 is CAWRLRTGQKNTEAFF. DNA for the CDR3: TGTGCCTGGAGGTTGAGGACAGGGCAGAAGAACACTGAAGCTTTCTTT.

This clone was seen a single time. V is TRBV9 and J is TRBJ2-1; 10 bases map to TRBD2. Germline values: CDR1 SGDLS, CDR2 YYNGEE. Germline trimming cut 0 bases from V and 7 bases from J; bases unmatched to any gene: 10. The CDR3 is 17 amino acids. Here the CDR3 reads CASSVVASGRLINEQFF. CDR3 sequence (DNA): TGTGCCAGCAGCGTAGTGGCTAGCGGGAGATTAATAAATGAGCAGTTCTTC.

The rearrangement joins TRBV9 to TRBJ2-2; TRBD1 agrees at 7 bases. This CDR3 has 17 amino acids. After removal of 2 bases from V and 6 bases from J, the junction contained 13 bases not matched to a gene. The germline gives CDR1 SGDLS, CDR2 YYNGEE. The CDR3 loop is CASSVWGQGVTAGELFF. CDR3 in DNA: TGTGCCAGCAGCGTGTGGGGCCAGGGGGTGACAGCCGGGGAGCTGTTTTTT.

The CDR3: CASSQVPAAGNEQFF. The CDR3 coding sequence is TGCGCCAGCAGCCAAGTCCCAGCGGCGGGCAATGAGCAGTTCTTC. V gene TRBV4-3 combines with J gene TRBJ2-1; possibly TRBD2 for D (5 bases). The CDR3 is 15 residues long. Between the trimmed V and J ends, which lost 1 base and 6 bases, there was a span of 13 bases. Germline V CDR1 and CDR2: LGHNA, YSLEER.

This clone is a singleton in its sample. The genes are TRBV11-1 and TRBJ2-7; D perhaps matches TRBD2 (6 bases). V gave up 5 bases and J gave up 9 bases, with 20 bases separating them. Per germline, CDR1 SGHAT and CDR2 FQDESV (reference sequence). The CDR3 has 14 amino acids. CDR3 nucleotides: TGTGCCAGCAGCACAGCGGGTCCCCCTCTCGGGCAGTACTTC. It encodes CASSTAGPPLGQYF. The variable domain in full, with the rest retrieved from reference TRBV11-1 and TRBJ2-7, is EAEVAQSPRYKITEKSQAVAFWCDPISGHATLYWYRQILGQGPELLVQFQDESVVDDSQLPKDRFSAERLKGVDSTLKIQPAELGDSAMYLCASSTAGPPLGQYFGPGTRLTVT.

This sequence joins TRBV19 and TRBJ1-1, with 9 bases matching TRBD1. After removal of 6 bases from V and 0 bases from J, the junction contained 11 bases not matched to a gene. Germline assignment: CDR1 LNHDA and CDR2 SQIVND (reference sequence). This CDR3 contains 17 residues. In DNA form, the CDR3 reads TGTGCCAGTAGGCTTACAGGGGGCGGGGGTTTGAACACTGAAGCTTTCTTT. Protein product: CASRLTGGGGLNTEAFF.

This clone appeared once. V gene TRBV5-1 combines with J gene TRBJ2-1; TRBD2 matches at 8 bases. This CDR3 has 20 residues. V shed 4 bases, J shed 4 bases, and the junction held 22 bases outside the gene matches. CDR1 and CDR2 from the germline V gene are SGHRS and YFSETQ. CDR3 sequence: CASSPRGPQSGLGNYNEQFF. CDR3 DNA sequence: TGCGCCAGCAGCCCAAGGGGACCGCAATCGGGACTAGGAAATTACAATGAGCAGTTCTTC. Drawing the rest from reference TRBV5-1 and TRBJ2-1, the complete variable domain is KAGVTQTPRYLIKTRGQQVTLSCSPISGHRSVSWYQQTPGQGLQFLFEYFSETQRNKGNFPGRFSGRQFSNSRSEMNVSTLELGDSALYLCASSPRGPQSGLGNYNEQFFGPGTRLTVL.

The chain has TRBV7-3 and TRBJ2-1; possibly TRBD2 for D (6 bases). Trimming removed 3 bases from V and 5 bases from J, with 8 bases in between. CDR1 and CDR2 from the germline V gene are SGHTA and FQGTGA. This CDR3 comprises 13 residues. The CDR3 DNA sequence: TGTGCCAGCAGCTTCCGGACTAACAATGAGCAGTTCTTC. Protein product: CASSFRTNNEQFF.

J is TRBJ1-4 and V is TRBV5-5; 10 nucleotides match TRBD1. Germline CDR1 is SGHKS and CDR2 is YYEKEE (reference sequence). J gave up 8 bases and V 4 bases, and 5 bases lay outside the gene matches. This CDR3 has 14 amino acids. The CDR3 DNA reads TGTGCCAGCAGCCCCGGGACAGGGGTGGAAAAACTGTTTTTT. Amino acid sequence: CASSPGTGVEKLFF. The full variable domain, with the rest looked up from reference TRBV5-5 and TRBJ1-4, is DAGVTQSPTHLIKTRGQQVTLRCSPISGHKSVSWYQQVLGQGPQFIFQYYEKEERGRGNFPDRFSARQFPNYSSELNVNALLLGDSALYLCASSPGTGVEKLFFGSGTQLSVL.